Sequencing of this T cell receptor (beta chain) was carried out in a study of blood T cell repertoires in COVID-19 (dated by TCRdb to 2020 to 2022). Looking at the study overall: The collaborator samples originated in the United States, Italy and Spain and spanned the acute and convalescent phases of COVID-19. The repertoires were released in a freely available public database intended as a resource for research on the immune response to SARS-CoV-2. The material from the prospective study consisted of cDNA or gDNA derived from T cells, B-cell-depleted T cells, or PBMCs. Samples were obtained from the ongoing ImmuneRACE study (first 160 participants) and from over 1,000 subjects provided by 6 global collaborators. Subjects who had been exposed to COVID-19, were actively infected with it, or had recovered from it provided the deeply sampled blood TCRbeta repertoires that made up the dataset. Sample metadata almost always included a de-identified subject ID, COVID-19 status, age in years and sex. Where HLA class I and class II types were available, the types were taken from metadata supplied by the sample provider, not from assay-based typing. What the authors observed across the whole study: How much clinical and demographic metadata was included differed by source and by participant, and the metadata was provided uncurated.

Whole blood was collected in K2EDTA tubes by collaborating institutions according to the institutions' own protocols. For TCRbeta analysis, collaborators shipped samples in one of three forms: frozen whole blood, isolated PBMCs, or DNA extracted from either of those sample types. TCRbeta CDR3 regions were amplified from genomic DNA by means of the immunoSEQ Assay, a bias-controlled multiplex PCR. From the authors' description of their analysis: The number of nucleated cells in each sample was estimated by amplification of reference gene primers within the assay. Sequence reads were collapsed and filtered to measure the absolute abundance of every unique TCRbeta CDR3 rearrangement. For each sample, productive Simpson clonality was calculated by taking the square root of Simpson's diversity index across productive rearrangements. Drawn from immuneACCESS, this table holds only the in-frame rearrangements with V and J called that TCRdb kept. Clones are partly lost; checked studies trace under half to an unresolved V gene and leave the rest unexplained. V, J and clone size are taken as reported in that table, and D and trimming were inferred from the DNA itself. The sample data list tens of thousands of clones, and approximately 91% of these were observed just once. The ten biggest clones cover around 2% of the sample.

V is clipped by 6 bases and J by 3 bases, and the sequence between their germline boundaries is 14 bases long. The CDR3 covers 14 residues, taking in both the cysteine and the phenylalanine. CDR3 DNA only is kept here, 42 bases in frame from base 1. Looking up the germline V gene (reference sequence) yields CDR1 SEHNR and CDR2 FQNEAQ. Details on this clone: Its antigen is currently not known. Per-nucleotide qualities are absent, and no much larger clonotype sits a single base away.

Sequenced input: peripheral blood. The V and J genes are TRBV7-9 and TRBJ1-1; TRBD1 is a weak D gene call, 6 bases matching. The clonotype originates from a man aged 45-65 years with active COVID-19. The CDR3 region reads CASSQQGGHTEAFF. The base sequence is TGTGCCAGCAGTCAACAGGGAGGGCACACTGAAGCTTTCTTT. Here the CDR3 is joined to the reference TRBV7-9 and TRBJ1-1 genes, and the full variable domain is: DTGVSQNPRHKITKRGQNVTFRCDPISEHNRLYWYRQTLGQGPEFLTYFQNEAQLEKSRLLSDRFSAERPKGSFSTLEIQRTEQGDSAMYLCASSQQGGHTEAFFGQGTRLTVV.